The T cell receptor beta chain under discussion was sequenced for a study of cytomegalovirus exposure and HLA in healthy donors. On this clone: The antigen is unknown.

Study results and limitations: In vitro, three CMV-associated chains proved specific for CMV antigens. The study listed some 160 cytomegalovirus-associated TCR beta chains.

The protocol was immunoSEQ multiplex PCR, while the TCRdb copy is restricted to in-frame clones and leaves out a portion. The sample has about 170,000 clones; about 90% are singletons. Sample: PBMCs. This clonotype was sampled from a woman aged 18-35 years in good health and CMV-seropositive.

CDR3 coding DNA: TGTGCCAGCGGCCTCCCCTACGAGCAGTACTTC. Its translation: CASGLPYEQYF. The chain has TRBV27 and TRBJ2-7; D not resolved. Germline assignment: CDR1 MNHEY and CDR2 SMNVEV (reference sequence). Trimming shortened V by 8 bases and J by 2 bases, and 7 bases separated the two germline ends. CDR3 length: 11 amino acids.